The 27 T cell receptor beta chains presented below share a single source sample, sequenced in a study of T cells in Graves' hyperthyroidism and ophthalmopathy. TCR beta CDR3 region amplification was performed from RNA transcripts. The study used the HTBI primer set for a first-round RT-PCR of the TCR CDR3. TCRdb passed the multiplex PCR reads through MiXCR, listing each CDR3 protein once. The data contain 500,000 to 550,000 distinct CDR3 sequences, about 20% of them singletons. Sequences were obtained from blood. Every receptor here comes from a man aged 40-50 years with Graves' ophthalmopathy.

V gene TRBV4-3 combines with J gene TRBJ1-1, with TRBD1 identical over 8 bases. The CDR3 sequence is 14 residues long. Germline CDR1 and CDR2: LGHNA and YSLEER. With V trimmed by 2 bases and J by 4 bases, 3 bases remained unmatched. The DNA for the CDR3 is TGCGCCAGCAGCCAAACAGGGGGGACCACTGAAGCTTTCTTT. Amino acids: CASSQTGGTTEAFF.

V is TRBV6-2 or TRBV6-3 and J is TRBJ2-1; the D is unclear. CDR3 length: 14 amino acids. Germline CDR1 and CDR2: MNHEY and SVGEGT. V lost 8 bases and J lost 10, with 21 bases in between. The CDR3 bases are TGTGCCAGCGGGTTTTCCATTGGCGTTCGGGAGCAGTTCTTC. The encoded protein is CASGFSIGVREQFF.

CDR3 residues: CASSALGGTGELFF. CDR3 bases: TGTGCCAGCAGTGCCCTGGGGGGCACCGGGGAGCTGTTTTTT. The chain has TRBV6-1 and TRBJ2-2, with D perhaps matching TRBD2 (6 bases). CDR1 is MNHNS, CDR2 SASEGT, per germline. The CDR3 consists of 14 residues. V dropped 4 bases and J dropped 4 bases, with 10 bases sitting between them.

The sample holds many counts of this clonotype. This sequence joins TRBV12-3 or TRBV12-4 and TRBJ2-3; D may be TRBD2 (5 bases). V was clipped by 6 bases and J by 5 bases, with 12 bases between them. CDR3 length equals 13 residues. The CDR3 bases are TGTGCCAGCAGCCCTGGACTGAGAGATACGCAGTATTTT. It encodes CASSPGLRDTQYF.

The V and J genes are TRBV27 and TRBJ2-7; D not resolved. The CDR3 is made up of 13 amino acids. Looked up from germline, CDR1 is MNHEY and CDR2 is SMNVEV (reference sequence). The V gene lost 0 bases and the J gene lost 4 bases, with 7 bases spanning the gap. The CDR3 DNA sequence: TGTGCCAGCAGTTTATCGTTCGAGTACGAGCAGTACTTC. Its protein is CASSLSFEYEQYF.

This chain connects TRBV5-4 to TRBJ2-5, with TRBD2 matching 10 bases. The J segment lost 5 bases and the V segment lost 0 bases, leaving 10 bases of the junction unmatched. CDR1 and CDR2 (germline): SGHNT, YYREEE (reference sequence). CDR3 length: 17 amino acids. The CDR3 DNA follows: TGTGCCAGCAGCTTGGCCGGGCAGCGGGGGGGCGGGGAGACCCAGTACTTC. Translating it yields CASSLAGQRGGGETQYF.

This clonotype has a count of ten or more. This CDR3 is CASSPGRAGAYEQYF. Written as DNA, the CDR3 is TGTGCCAGCAGCCCAGGTAGGGCAGGGGCCTACGAGCAGTACTTC. The chain employs TRBV28 and TRBJ2-7; D might be TRBD1 (6 bases). This CDR3 is 15 amino acids long. Germline CDR1 reads MDHEN; CDR2 reads SYDVKM. V was clipped by 6 bases and J by 2 bases, with 17 bases between them.

This clonotype occurred many times. This sequence joins TRBV20-1 and TRBJ2-3; 7 bases align to TRBD2. V dropped 7 bases and J dropped 3; count of bases not matched to a gene: 10. Germline V lookup: CDR1 DFQATT, CDR2 SNEGSKA (reference sequence). CDR3 length equals 14 residues. CDR3 nucleotides: TGCAGTGTCCCCGCCAGACTAGCAACAGATACGCAGTATTTT. The encoded protein is CSVPARLATDTQYF.

The chain couples TRBV2 to TRBJ1-1; D unclear. The germline V and J ends were trimmed by 7 bases and 6 bases, with 12 bases remaining between them. This CDR3 comprises 12 residues. CDR1 and CDR2 from the germline V gene are SNHLY and FYNNEI. CDR3 amino acids: CASKKGWPEAFF. CDR3 DNA sequence: TGTGCCAGCAAGAAAGGGTGGCCTGAAGCTTTCTTT.

The J gene is TRBJ2-2, the V gene TRBV2; the match to TRBD2 covers 9 bases. The CDR3 runs to 16 residues. Losses at the gene ends were 8 bases for V and 6 bases for J; bases not matched to a gene: 13. Germline CDR1 and CDR2: SNHLY and FYNNEI. The CDR3 region is CASPGLARGPPGELFF. The CDR3 DNA reads TGTGCCAGCCCCGGACTAGCGAGGGGACCCCCCGGGGAGCTGTTTTTT.

This clonotype has only a few counts. The chain links TRBV6-1 to TRBJ1-3; the D gene is possibly TRBD1 (5 bases). V shed 3 bases and J shed 3 bases, with 9 bases lying between them. The CDR3 sequence is 14 residues long. The germline CDR1 and CDR2 sequences are MNHNS and SASEGT. The DNA of the CDR3 is TGTGCCAGCAGTGAGGGGGGGGTTGGAAACACCATATATTTT. It codes for CASSEGGVGNTIYF.

This clonotype was seen many times. The gene calls are TRBV5-1 and TRBJ2-7; no reliable D call. This CDR3 is 11 amino acids long. The V end was cut by 4 bases, the J end by 9 bases, with 11 bases between. Germline V gene lookup returns CDR1 SGHRS and CDR2 YFSETQ. DNA for the CDR3: TGCGCCAGCAGCCTCGGGCCGCTGCAGTACTTC. It translates to CASSLGPLQYF.

The chain couples TRBV20-1 to TRBJ2-5; no clear D. Germline V gives CDR1 DFQATT, CDR2 SNEGSKA (reference sequence). The CDR3 runs to 15 residues. Trimming left V 3 bases short and J 2 bases short, with 16 bases between. CDR3 sequence reads: CSASPLSGLQETQYF. The CDR3 DNA sequence: TGCAGTGCTAGCCCTCTCTCCGGGTTACAAGAGACCCAGTACTTC.

This clonotype was counted at least ten times. This sequence joins TRBV20-1 and TRBJ2-7, with unresolved D. Germline V CDR1 and CDR2: DFQATT, SNEGSKA (reference sequence). The V end was cut by 0 bases, the J end by 9 bases, with 15 bases between. The CDR3 covers 13 residues. The CDR3 is CSARDPRAPGQYF. DNA for the CDR3: TGCAGTGCTAGAGATCCCCGGGCCCCCGGGCAGTACTTC.

The CDR3 spells CASSYLAGTGFYEQYF. Written as DNA, the CDR3 is TGTGCCAGCAGTTATTTAGCCGGGACAGGCTTCTACGAGCAGTACTTC. This rearrangement joins TRBV7-9 to TRBJ2-7, with TRBD1 matching over 8 bases. CDR3 size: 16 residues. The J segment lost 3 bases and the V segment lost 6 bases, leaving 13 bases of the junction unmatched. Germline assignment: CDR1 SEHNR and CDR2 FQNEAQ (reference sequence). Drawing the rest from reference TRBV7-9 and TRBJ2-7, the complete variable domain is DTGVSQNPRHKITKRGQNVTFRCDPISEHNRLYWYRQTLGQGPEFLTYFQNEAQLEKSRLLSDRFSAERPKGSFSTLEIQRTEQGDSAMYLCASSYLAGTGFYEQYFGPGTRLTVT.

This clonotype was recorded a few times. The chain joins TRBV9 to TRBJ2-3; TRBD2 matches at 8 bases. V shed 4 bases and J 2 bases; nucleotides not matched to a gene: 6. The CDR3 extends over 15 amino acids. CDR1 is SGDLS, CDR2 YYNGEE, per germline. The CDR3 spells CASSQLADYTDTQYF. The DNA for the CDR3 is TGTGCCAGCAGCCAACTAGCGGATTACACAGATACGCAGTATTTT. The full variable domain, with the rest looked up from reference TRBV9 and TRBJ2-3, is DSGVTQTPKHLITATGQRVTLRCSPRSGDLSVYWYQQSLDQGLQFLIQYYNGEERAKGNILERFSAQQFPDLHSELNLSSLELGDSALYFCASSQLADYTDTQYFGPGTRLTVL.

Many counts were recorded for this clonotype. The V gene is TRBV27, the J gene TRBJ2-5; D ambiguous. Deletions cut 0 bases from V and 2 bases from J, with 16 bases between. Germline V CDR1 and CDR2: MNHEY, SMNVEV (reference sequence). This CDR3 comprises 17 residues. The CDR3 region is CASSLSLFPVLQETQYF. The CDR3, as DNA: TGTGCCAGCAGTTTATCGCTTTTTCCGGTCCTACAAGAGACCCAGTACTTC.

The table lists this clonotype with many counts. The rearrangement uses TRBV30 and TRBJ1-4; D remains unclear. The germline CDR1 and CDR2 sequences are GTSNPN and SVGIG (reference sequence). V shed 0 bases and J shed 1 base, with 6 bases lying between them. The CDR3 is made up of 14 amino acids. The CDR3 coding sequence is TGTGCCTGGAGTGTACGAGAAACTAATGAAAAACTGTTTTTT. As protein: CAWSVRETNEKLFF. The full variable domain, its missing parts supplied by reference TRBV30 and TRBJ1-4, is SQTIHQWPATLVQPVGSPLSLECTVEGTSNPNLYWYRQAAGRGLQLLFYSVGIGQISSEVPQNLSASRPQDRQFILSSKKLLLSDSGFYLCAWSVRETNEKLFFGSGTQLSVL.

This clonotype was detected ten times or more. The chain joins TRBV12-3 or TRBV12-4 to TRBJ1-2; possible D gene TRBD1, 5 bases. Between the trimmed V and J ends, which lost 5 bases and 5 bases, there was a span of 12 bases. The CDR3 is 13 residues long. CDR3 protein: CASSPGLPYGYTF. The CDR3, as DNA: TGTGCCAGCAGTCCGGGACTCCCTTATGGCTACACCTTC.

V is TRBV19 and J is TRBJ1-2; TRBD1 matches at 10 bases. Germline-derived CDR1 and CDR2 are LNHDA and SQIVND (reference sequence). The CDR3 is 15 amino acids. V shed 5 bases and J 4 bases; nucleotides not matched to a gene: 7. The CDR3 DNA is TGTGCCAGTAGTGCCACGACAGGGGGCTCCTATGGCTACACCTTC. It encodes CASSATTGGSYGYTF.

This clonotype has at least ten counts. CDR3 DNA sequence: TGTGCCTGGAGAAGGGAGACGAAAAACATTCAGTACTTC. Its protein is CAWRRETKNIQYF. The rearrangement joins TRBV30 to TRBJ2-4; tentative D call: TRBD2 (5 bases). The germline V gene has CDR1 GTSNPN and CDR2 SVGIG (reference sequence). CDR3 length: 13 residues. Trimming took 3 bases from V and 4 from J, leaving 10 bases between them.

This clonotype was picked up a small number of times. J is TRBJ2-3 and V is TRBV3-1; D not resolved. Trimming stripped 4 bases from V and 3 bases from J, with 17 bases between. In germline, CDR1 is LGHDT, CDR2 YNNKEL (reference sequence). The CDR3 is made up of 16 amino acids. DNA for the CDR3: TGTGCCAGCAGCCCCCCCCCCCCCTTGGAGACAGATACGCAGTATTTT. Translated, it gives CASSPPPPLETDTQYF.

This clonotype was counted many times. The rearrangement joins TRBV3-1 to TRBJ2-5; D may be TRBD2 (6 bases). Germline V gene data show CDR1 as LGHDT and CDR2 as YNNKEL (reference sequence). V lost 0 bases and J lost 7, with 9 bases in between. The CDR3 sequence is 13 residues long. The CDR3 DNA sequence: TGTGCCAGCAGCCAAGATAATAGCGGGACCCAGTACTTC. It yields the protein CASSQDNSGTQYF.

This clonotype was observed a handful of times. The rearrangement joins TRBV9 to TRBJ2-2; D is unclear. This CDR3 region has 15 residues. The germline V and J ends were trimmed by 4 bases and 6 bases, with 16 bases remaining between them. Germline CDR1 reads SGDLS; CDR2 reads YYNGEE. Here the CDR3 reads CASSPQGNDAGELFF. In nucleotides, the CDR3 is TGTGCCAGCAGCCCTCAAGGGAACGATGCCGGGGAGCTGTTTTTT.

This chain joins TRBV6-1 and TRBJ2-5; D uncertain. The CDR3 is 17 amino acids. V was cut by 9 bases and J by 1 base, with 24 bases left in between. From germline, CDR1 is MNHNS and CDR2 SASEGT. In DNA form, the CDR3 reads TGTGCCAGTTCTCCTCTCCTCCGCCCCGCGGTCCAAGAGACCCAGTACTTC. It is translated as CASSPLLRPAVQETQYF.

This clonotype turned up a few times. The chain uses TRBV6-2 or TRBV6-3 and TRBJ2-1; 8 nucleotides line up with TRBD2. V dropped 9 bases and J dropped 7; count of bases not matched to a gene: 11. Germline CDR1 and CDR2: MNHEY and SVGEGT. There are 14 residues in the CDR3. The chain's CDR3 is CASTLAGVRNEQFF. Here the CDR3 DNA reads TGTGCCAGTACCCTAGCGGGTGTAAGGAATGAGCAGTTCTTC.

The rearrangement links TRBV6-2 or TRBV6-3 to TRBJ1-1; 10 bases match TRBD1. V gave up 6 bases and J gave up 4 bases; unmatched junction bases: 11. This CDR3 contains 16 residues. CDR1 is MNHEY, CDR2 SVGEGT, per germline. CDR3 in amino acids: CASSTQPGTGVTEAFF. The CDR3 DNA is TGTGCCAGCAGCACCCAGCCCGGGACAGGGGTCACTGAAGCTTTCTTT.